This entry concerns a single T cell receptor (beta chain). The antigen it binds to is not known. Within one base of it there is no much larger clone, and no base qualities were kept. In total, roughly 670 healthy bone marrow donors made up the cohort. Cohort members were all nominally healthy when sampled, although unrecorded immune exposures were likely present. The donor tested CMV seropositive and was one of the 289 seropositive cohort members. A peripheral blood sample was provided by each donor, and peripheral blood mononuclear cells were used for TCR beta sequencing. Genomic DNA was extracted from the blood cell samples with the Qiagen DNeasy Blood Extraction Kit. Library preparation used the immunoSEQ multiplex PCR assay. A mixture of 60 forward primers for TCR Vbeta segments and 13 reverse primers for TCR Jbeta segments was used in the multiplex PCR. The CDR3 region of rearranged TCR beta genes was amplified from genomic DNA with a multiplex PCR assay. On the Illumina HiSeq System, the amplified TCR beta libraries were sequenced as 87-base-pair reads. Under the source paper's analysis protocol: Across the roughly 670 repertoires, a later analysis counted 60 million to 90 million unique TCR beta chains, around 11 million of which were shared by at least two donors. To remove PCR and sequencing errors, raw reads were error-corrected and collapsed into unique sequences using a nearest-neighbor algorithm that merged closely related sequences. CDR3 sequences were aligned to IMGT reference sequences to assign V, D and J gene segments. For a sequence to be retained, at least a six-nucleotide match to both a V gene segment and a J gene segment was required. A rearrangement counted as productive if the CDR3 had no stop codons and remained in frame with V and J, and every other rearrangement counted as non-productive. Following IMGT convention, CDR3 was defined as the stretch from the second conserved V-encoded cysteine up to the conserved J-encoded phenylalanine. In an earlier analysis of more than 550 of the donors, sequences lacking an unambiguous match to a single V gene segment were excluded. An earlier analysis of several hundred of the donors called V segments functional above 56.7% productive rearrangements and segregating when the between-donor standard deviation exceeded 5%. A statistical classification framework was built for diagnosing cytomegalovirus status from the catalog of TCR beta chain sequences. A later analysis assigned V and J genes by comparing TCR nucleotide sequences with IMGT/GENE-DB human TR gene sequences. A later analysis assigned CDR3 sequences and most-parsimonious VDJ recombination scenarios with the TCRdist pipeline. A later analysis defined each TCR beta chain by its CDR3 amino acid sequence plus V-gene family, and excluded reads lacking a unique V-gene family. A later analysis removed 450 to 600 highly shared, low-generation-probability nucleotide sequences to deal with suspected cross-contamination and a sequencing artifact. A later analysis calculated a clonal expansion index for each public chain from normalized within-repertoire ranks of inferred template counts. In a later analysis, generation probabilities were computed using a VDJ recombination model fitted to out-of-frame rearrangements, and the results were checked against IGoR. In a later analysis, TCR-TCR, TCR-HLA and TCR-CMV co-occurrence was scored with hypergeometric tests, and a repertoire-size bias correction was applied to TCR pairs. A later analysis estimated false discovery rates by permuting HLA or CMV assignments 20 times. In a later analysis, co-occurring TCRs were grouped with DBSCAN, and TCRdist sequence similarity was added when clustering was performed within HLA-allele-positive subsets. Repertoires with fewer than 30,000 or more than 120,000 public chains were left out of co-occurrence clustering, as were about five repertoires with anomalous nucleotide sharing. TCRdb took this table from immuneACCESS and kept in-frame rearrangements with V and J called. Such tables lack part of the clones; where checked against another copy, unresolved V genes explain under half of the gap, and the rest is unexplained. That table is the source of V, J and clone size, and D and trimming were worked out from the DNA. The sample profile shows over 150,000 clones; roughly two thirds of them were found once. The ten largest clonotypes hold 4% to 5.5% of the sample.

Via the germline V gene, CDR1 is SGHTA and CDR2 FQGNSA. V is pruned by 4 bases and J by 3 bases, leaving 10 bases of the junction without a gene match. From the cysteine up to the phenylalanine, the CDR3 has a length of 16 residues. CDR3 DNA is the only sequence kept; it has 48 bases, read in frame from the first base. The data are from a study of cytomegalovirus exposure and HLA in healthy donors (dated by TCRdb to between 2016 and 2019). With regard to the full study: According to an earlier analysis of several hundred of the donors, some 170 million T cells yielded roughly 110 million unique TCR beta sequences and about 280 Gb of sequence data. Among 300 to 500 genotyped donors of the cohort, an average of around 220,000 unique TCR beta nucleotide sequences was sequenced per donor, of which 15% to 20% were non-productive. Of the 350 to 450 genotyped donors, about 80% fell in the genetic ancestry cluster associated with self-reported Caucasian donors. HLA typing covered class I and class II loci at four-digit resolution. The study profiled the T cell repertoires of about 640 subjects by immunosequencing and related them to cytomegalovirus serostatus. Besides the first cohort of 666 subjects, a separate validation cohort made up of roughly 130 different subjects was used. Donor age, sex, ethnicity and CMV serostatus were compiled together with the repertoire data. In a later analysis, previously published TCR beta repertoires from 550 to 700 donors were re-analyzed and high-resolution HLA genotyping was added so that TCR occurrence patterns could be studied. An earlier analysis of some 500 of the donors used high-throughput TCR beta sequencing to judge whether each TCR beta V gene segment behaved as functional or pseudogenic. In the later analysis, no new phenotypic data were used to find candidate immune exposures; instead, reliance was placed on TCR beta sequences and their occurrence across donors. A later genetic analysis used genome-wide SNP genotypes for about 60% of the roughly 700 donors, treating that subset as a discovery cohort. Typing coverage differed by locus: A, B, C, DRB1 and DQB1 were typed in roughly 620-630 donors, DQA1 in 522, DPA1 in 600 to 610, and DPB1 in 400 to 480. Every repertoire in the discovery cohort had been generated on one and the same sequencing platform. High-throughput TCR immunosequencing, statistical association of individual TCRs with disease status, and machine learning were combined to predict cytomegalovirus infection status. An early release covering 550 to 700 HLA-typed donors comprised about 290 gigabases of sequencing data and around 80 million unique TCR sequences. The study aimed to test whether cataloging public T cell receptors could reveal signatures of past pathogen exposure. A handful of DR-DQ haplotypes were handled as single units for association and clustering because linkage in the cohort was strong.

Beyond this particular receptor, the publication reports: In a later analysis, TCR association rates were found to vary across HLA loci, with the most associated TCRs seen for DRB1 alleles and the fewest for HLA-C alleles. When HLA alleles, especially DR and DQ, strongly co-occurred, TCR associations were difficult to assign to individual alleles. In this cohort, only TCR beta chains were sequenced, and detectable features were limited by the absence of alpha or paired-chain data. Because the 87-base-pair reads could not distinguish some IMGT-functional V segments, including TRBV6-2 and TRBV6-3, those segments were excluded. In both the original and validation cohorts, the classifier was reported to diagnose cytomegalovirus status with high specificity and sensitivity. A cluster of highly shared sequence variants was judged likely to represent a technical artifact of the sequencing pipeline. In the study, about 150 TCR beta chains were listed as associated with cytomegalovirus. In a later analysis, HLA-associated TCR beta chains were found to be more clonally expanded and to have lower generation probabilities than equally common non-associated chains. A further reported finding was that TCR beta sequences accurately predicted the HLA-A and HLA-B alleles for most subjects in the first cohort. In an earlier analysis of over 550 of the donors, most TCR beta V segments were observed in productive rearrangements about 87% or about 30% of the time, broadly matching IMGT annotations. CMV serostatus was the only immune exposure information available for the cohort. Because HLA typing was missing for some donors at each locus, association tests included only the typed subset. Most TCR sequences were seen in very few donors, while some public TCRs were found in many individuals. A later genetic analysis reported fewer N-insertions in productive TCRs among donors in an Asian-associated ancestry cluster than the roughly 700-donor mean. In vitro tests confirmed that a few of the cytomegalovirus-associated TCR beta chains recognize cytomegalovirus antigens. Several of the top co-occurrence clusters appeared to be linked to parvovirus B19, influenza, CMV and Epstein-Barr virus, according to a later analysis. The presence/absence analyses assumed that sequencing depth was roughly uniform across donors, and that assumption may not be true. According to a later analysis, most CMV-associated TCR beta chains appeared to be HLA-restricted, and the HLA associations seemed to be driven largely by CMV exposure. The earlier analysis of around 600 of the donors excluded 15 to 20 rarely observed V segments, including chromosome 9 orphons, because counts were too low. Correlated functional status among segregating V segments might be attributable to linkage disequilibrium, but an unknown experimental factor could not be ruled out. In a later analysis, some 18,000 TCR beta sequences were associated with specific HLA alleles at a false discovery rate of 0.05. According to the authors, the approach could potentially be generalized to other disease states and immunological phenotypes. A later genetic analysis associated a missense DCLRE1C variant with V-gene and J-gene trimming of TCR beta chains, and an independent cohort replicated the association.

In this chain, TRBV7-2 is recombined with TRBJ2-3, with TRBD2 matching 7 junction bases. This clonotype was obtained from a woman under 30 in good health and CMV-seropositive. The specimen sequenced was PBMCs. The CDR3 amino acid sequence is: CASSSRPHGGTDTQYF. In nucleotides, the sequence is TGTGCCAGCAGCTCCCGACCCCACGGGGGGACAGATACGCAGTATTTT.